This T cell receptor (beta chain) came from a study of CD8 T cells in ankylosing spondylitis. Quantitative 5'-RACE was performed with molecular barcodes, and it yielded the TCR beta libraries. TCRdb recomputed calls from the 5' RACE reads with MiXCR, one row per CDR3 protein. The sample gives roughly 160,000 distinct CDR3 sequences, around a tenth of which show up once; about 16% is in the top ten. Germline V gene lookup returns CDR1 SNHLY and CDR2 FYNNEI. CDR3 length: 11 residues. V lost 4 bases and J lost 14, with 12 bases in between. Study-level points and caveats: A TCR beta motif of seven or eight highly homologous variants appeared characteristic of ankylosing spondylitis blood. Certain motif variants had earlier appeared in reactive arthritis synovial fluid and blood. Matched synovial fluid from ankylosing spondylitis patients was reported to be enriched for disease-linked clones.

On this clonotype: Antigen: not known.

The V call is TRBV2, the J call TRBJ2-1; D is perhaps TRBD1 (6 bases). This receptor was obtained from a female donor with ankylosing spondylitis or in good health (not recorded which). The sample comprised blood, either unsorted or a sorted T cell fraction (not recorded which). As DNA, the CDR3 is TGTGCCAGCAGTGGGGGGCGTTGGGAGTTCTTC. Residues: CASSGGRWEFF.